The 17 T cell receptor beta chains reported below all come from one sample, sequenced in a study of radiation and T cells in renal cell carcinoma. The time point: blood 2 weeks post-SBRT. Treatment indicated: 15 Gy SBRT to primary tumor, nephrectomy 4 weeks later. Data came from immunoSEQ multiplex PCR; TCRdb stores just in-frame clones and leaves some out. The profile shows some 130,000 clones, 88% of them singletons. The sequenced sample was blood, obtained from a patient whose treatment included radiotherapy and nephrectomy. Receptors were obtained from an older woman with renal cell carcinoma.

This chain's CDR3 is CASSSGFRQRLRYGYTF. Written as DNA, the CDR3 is TGTGCCAGTAGTAGTGGCTTTCGGCAGCGCCTTAGATATGGCTACACCTTC. This sequence joins TRBV19 and TRBJ1-2; D gene uncertain. Trimming stripped 4 bases from V and 5 bases from J, with 23 bases between. Germline assignment: CDR1 LNHDA and CDR2 SQIVND (reference sequence). The CDR3 totals 17 residues.

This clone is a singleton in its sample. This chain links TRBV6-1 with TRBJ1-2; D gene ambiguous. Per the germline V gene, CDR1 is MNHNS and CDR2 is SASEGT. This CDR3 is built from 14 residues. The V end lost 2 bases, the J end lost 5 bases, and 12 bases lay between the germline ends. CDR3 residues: CASSERLGGYGYTF. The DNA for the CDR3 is TGTGCCAGCAGTGAACGGTTGGGTGGGTATGGCTACACCTTC.

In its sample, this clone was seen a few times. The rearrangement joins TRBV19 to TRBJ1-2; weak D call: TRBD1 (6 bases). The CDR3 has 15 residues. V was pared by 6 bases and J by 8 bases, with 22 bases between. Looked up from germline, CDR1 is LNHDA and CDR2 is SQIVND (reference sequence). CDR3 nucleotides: TGTGCCAGTAGATTTACCCTACAGGGATGGGAGGGCTACACCTTC. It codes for CASRFTLQGWEGYTF.

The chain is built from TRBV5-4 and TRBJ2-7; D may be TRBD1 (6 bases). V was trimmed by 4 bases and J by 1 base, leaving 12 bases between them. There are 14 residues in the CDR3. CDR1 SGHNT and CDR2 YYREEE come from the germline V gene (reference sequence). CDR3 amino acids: CASSRTVRSYEQYF. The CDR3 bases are TGTGCCAGCAGCCGGACAGTCCGATCCTACGAGCAGTACTTC. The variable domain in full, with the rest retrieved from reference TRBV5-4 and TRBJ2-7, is ETGVTQSPTHLIKTRGQQVTLRCSSQSGHNTVSWYQQALGQGPQFIFQYYREEENGRGNFPPRFSGLQFPNYSSELNVNALELDDSALYLCASSRTVRSYEQYFGPGTRLTVT.

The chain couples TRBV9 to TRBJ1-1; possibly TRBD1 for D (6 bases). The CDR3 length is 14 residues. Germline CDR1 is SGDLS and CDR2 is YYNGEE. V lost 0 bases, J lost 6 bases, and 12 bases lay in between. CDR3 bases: TGTGCCAGCAGCGTAGGGGTAGGGGGACCTGAAGCTTTCTTT. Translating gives CASSVGVGGPEAFF.

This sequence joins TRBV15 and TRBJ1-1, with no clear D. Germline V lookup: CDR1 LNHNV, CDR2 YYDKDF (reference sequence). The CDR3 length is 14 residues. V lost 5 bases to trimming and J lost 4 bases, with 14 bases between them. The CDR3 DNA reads TGTGCCACCAGCGAGGACCTTTTCGGCACTGAAGCTTTCTTT. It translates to CATSEDLFGTEAFF.

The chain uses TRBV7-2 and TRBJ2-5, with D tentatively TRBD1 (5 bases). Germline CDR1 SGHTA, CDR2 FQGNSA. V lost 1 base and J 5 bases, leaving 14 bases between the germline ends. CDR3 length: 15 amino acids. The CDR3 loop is CASSLGSAPGETQYF. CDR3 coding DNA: TGTGCCAGCAGCTTAGGATCGGCTCCAGGGGAGACCCAGTACTTC.

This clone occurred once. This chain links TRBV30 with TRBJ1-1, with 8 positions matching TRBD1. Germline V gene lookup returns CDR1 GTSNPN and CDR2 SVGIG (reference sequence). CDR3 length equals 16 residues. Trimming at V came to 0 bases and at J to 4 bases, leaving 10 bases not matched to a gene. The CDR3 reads CAWSVRDRGWITEAFF. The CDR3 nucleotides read TGTGCCTGGAGTGTCCGAGACAGGGGATGGATCACTGAAGCTTTCTTT.

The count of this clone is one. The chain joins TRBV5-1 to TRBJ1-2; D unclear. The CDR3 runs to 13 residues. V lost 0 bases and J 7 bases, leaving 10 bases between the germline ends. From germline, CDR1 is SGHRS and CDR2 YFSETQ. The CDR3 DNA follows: TGCGCCAGCAGCTTGGAGGCTGGGTTTGGCTACACCTTC. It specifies CASSLEAGFGYTF.

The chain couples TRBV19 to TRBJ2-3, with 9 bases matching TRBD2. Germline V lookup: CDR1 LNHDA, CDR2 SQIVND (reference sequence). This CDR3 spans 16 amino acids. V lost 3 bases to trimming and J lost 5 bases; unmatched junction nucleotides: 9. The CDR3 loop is CASSISGGGARDTQYF. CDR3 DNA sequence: TGTGCCAGTAGTATCTCAGGCGGGGGGGCAAGAGATACGCAGTATTTT.

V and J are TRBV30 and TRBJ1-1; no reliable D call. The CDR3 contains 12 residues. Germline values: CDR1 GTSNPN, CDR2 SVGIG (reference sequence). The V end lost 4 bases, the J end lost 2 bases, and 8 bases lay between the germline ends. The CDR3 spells CAWTGTNTEAFF. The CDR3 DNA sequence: TGTGCCTGGACAGGAACCAACACTGAAGCTTTCTTT.

The CDR3 DNA reads as TGTGCCAGTAGTACTGGAGGACAGAGAGCCGAAAAACTGTTTTTT. It translates to CASSTGGQRAEKLFF. The V call is TRBV19, the J call TRBJ1-4, with D possibly matching TRBD1 (6 bases). The CDR3 totals 15 residues. Germline lookup yields CDR1 LNHDA and CDR2 SQIVND (reference sequence). The V and J ends lost 4 bases and 8 bases respectively, with 17 bases between them.

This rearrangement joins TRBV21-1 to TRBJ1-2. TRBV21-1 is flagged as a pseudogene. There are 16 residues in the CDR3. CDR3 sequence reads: CASSKESPGPDGGYTF. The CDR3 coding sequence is TGTGCCAGCAGCAAAGAATCTCCGGGGCCGGATGGAGGCTACACCTTC.

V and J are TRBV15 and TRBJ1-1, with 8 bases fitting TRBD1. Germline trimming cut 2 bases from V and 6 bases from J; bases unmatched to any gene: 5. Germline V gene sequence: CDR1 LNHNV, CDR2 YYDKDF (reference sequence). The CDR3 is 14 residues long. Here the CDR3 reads CATSRRRQGPEAFF. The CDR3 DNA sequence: TGTGCCACCAGCAGAAGACGACAGGGGCCTGAAGCTTTCTTT.

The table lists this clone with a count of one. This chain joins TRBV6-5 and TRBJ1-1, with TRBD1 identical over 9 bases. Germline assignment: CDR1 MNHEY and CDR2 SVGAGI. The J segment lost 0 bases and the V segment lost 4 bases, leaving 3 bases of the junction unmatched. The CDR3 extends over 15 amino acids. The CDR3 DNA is TGTGCCAGCAGTTCGGGACAGGGTTTGAACACTGAAGCTTTCTTT. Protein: CASSSGQGLNTEAFF.

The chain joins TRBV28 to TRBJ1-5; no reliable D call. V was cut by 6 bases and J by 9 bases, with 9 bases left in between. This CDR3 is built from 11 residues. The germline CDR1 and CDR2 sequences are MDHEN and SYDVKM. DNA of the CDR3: TGTGCCAGCAGGCTCTCGGGGCCCCAGCATTTT. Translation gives CASRLSGPQHF.

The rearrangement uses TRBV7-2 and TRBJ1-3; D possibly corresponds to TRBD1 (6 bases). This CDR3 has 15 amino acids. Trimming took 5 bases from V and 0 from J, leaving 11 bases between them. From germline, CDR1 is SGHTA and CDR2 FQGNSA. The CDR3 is CASSPDRNSGNTIYF. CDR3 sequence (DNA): TGTGCCAGCAGCCCGGACAGAAACTCTGGAAACACCATATATTTT.